This record concerns one T cell receptor beta chain sequence. The CDR3 loop spans 16 amino acids. J lost 2 bases, V lost 2 bases, and 7 bases had no gene match. The germline gives CDR1 SGHTA, CDR2 FQGNSA. The data were obtained in a study of shared clonotypes between healthy human individuals. TCRdb's copy holds only in-frame clones and misses some; the assay was immunoSEQ multiplex PCR. The sample carries hundreds of thousands of clones, about two thirds recorded once. The gene calls are TRBV7-2 and TRBJ2-7; TRBD2 matches at 9 bases. Sequencing was done on a sample of memory CD4+ T cells sorted from blood. Specified subset: CD45RA-negative fraction. The clonotype was recovered from a woman aged 25-40 years in good health. CDR3 region: CASSLYSSGITYEQYF. The CDR3 region has the DNA TGTGCCAGCAGCTTATATTCTAGCGGGATTACCTACGAGCAGTACTTC. The full variable domain, in which reference TRBV7-2 and TRBJ2-7 provide the parts outside the CDR3, is GAGVSQSPSNKVTEKGKDVELRCDPISGHTALYWYRQSLGQGLEFLIYFQGNSAPDKSGLPSDRFSAERTGGSVSTLTIQRTQQEDSAVYLCASSLYSSGITYEQYFGPGTRLTVT.